The TCR beta chain described here comes from a study of cytomegalovirus exposure and HLA in healthy donors. Overall study results and limits: Most subjects' HLA-A and HLA-B alleles were reportedly predicted from TCR beta sequences. TCR beta chain V- and J-gene trimming was linked, in a later analysis, to a missense variant in DCLRE1C.

Primers for the PCR totalled 60 Vbeta and 13 Jbeta. Only in-frame clones appear in the TCRdb table, and some are missing; sequencing was by immunoSEQ multiplex PCR. The ten most abundant clones cover about 2.2% of a sample with about 160,000 clones. V was cut by 1 base and J by 10 bases, with 17 bases left in between. Germline CDR1 and CDR2: SGHTA and FQGTGA. The CDR3 is made up of 15 amino acids. On this clone itself: Its antigen is still unknown.

Sequencing was carried out using PBMCs. The chain combines TRBV7-3 with TRBJ2-1, with D tentatively TRBD1 (6 bases). This TCR was recovered from a man aged 25-45 years in good health and CMV-seronegative. The CDR3 DNA reads as TGTGCCAGCAGCTTAAATGCCTTAGTTACAGGGGAGCAGTTCTTC. This encodes CASSLNALVTGEQFF.